These 9 T cell receptor beta chains share one sample of origin, sequenced in a study of shared clonotypes between healthy human individuals. The naive CD8 population came from CD45RO-negative cells selected for CCR7, without terminally differentiated effector memory CD45RA+ cells. Assay used: immunoSEQ multiplex PCR; TCRdb lists only in-frame clones, some missing. The sample holds under 2,000,000 clones, over 85% seen once. Sequenced: naive CD8+ T cells sorted from blood. Every receptor here comes from a man younger than 30 in good health.

This clone was seen only once. V and J are TRBV7-2 and TRBJ2-7; TRBD1 agrees at 10 bases. The length of the CDR3 is 17 residues. Germline V gives CDR1 SGHTA, CDR2 FQGNSA. The junction had 10 bases not matched to a gene; V was cut back by 2 bases and J by 3 bases. The DNA for the CDR3 is TGTGCCAGCAGCTTACCTACCACGGGACAGGGGAACTACGAGCAGTACTTC. This encodes CASSLPTTGQGNYEQYF.

The V call is TRBV15, the J call TRBJ1-1, with D possibly TRBD1 on 5 matching bases. This CDR3 comprises 14 residues. V lost 3 bases to trimming and J lost 1 base, with 9 bases between them. Germline CDR1 LNHNV, CDR2 YYDKDF (reference sequence). CDR3 DNA sequence: TGTGCCACCAGCAGGGGGGACGAGAACACTGAAGCTTTCTTT. Protein: CATSRGDENTEAFF. Together with reference TRBV15 and TRBJ1-1, the CDR3 gives the full variable domain: DAMVIQNPRYQVTQFGKPVTLSCSQTLNHNVMYWYQQKSSQAPKLLFHYYDKDFNNEADTPDNFQSRRPNTSFCFLDIRSPGLGDTAMYLCATSRGDENTEAFFGQGTRLTVV.

The chain employs TRBV19 and TRBJ2-3, with D unclear. V was pared by 4 bases and J by 3 bases, with 8 bases between. The germline V gene encodes CDR1 LNHDA and CDR2 SQIVND (reference sequence). The CDR3 totals 13 residues. Written as DNA, the CDR3 is TGTGCCAGTAGTAATGGGCCGACAGATACGCAGTATTTT. Translating gives CASSNGPTDTQYF.

The chain uses TRBV20-1 and TRBJ2-3; D is unresolved. Germline CDR1 is DFQATT and CDR2 is SNEGSKA (reference sequence). Trimming removed 5 bases at V and 2 bases at J, with 5 bases between. There are 11 residues in the CDR3. The CDR3 here is CSAAYTDTQYF. In nucleotides, the CDR3 is TGCAGTGCTGCCTACACAGATACGCAGTATTTT.

As DNA, the CDR3 is TGTGCCAGCAGCGTATCAGGGTTTTCGAACACTGAAGCTTTCTTT. Its translation: CASSVSGFSNTEAFF. The chain recombines TRBV9 with TRBJ1-1; perhaps TRBD1 as D (5 bases). The V gene lost 1 base and the J gene lost 1 base, with 11 bases spanning the gap. Germline values: CDR1 SGDLS, CDR2 YYNGEE. There are 15 residues in the CDR3.

V gene TRBV4-3 combines with J gene TRBJ2-1, with 8 bases aligning to TRBD2. The CDR3 contains 13 residues. CDR1 and CDR2 (germline): LGHNA, YSLEER. J gave up 6 bases and V 2 bases, and 0 bases lay outside the gene matches. The CDR3: CASSQSGGNEQFF. Written as DNA, the CDR3 is TGCGCCAGCAGCCAAAGCGGGGGCAATGAGCAGTTCTTC.

This clone was found once. The rearrangement joins TRBV5-6 to TRBJ1-1; D not resolved. Germline lookup yields CDR1 SGHDT and CDR2 YYEEEE. Between the trimmed V and J ends, which lost 5 bases and 0 bases, there was a span of 8 bases. CDR3 length: 13 amino acids. The CDR3 region is CASREEMNTEAFF. CDR3 bases: TGTGCCAGCAGAGAGGAGATGAACACTGAAGCTTTCTTT.

This clone was counted a single time. This chain connects TRBV9 to TRBJ2-1; 12 bases are a match to TRBD2. The germline CDR1 and CDR2 sequences are SGDLS and YYNGEE. This CDR3 has 15 residues. V dropped 0 bases and J dropped 8; count of bases not matched to a gene: 3. CDR3 in amino acids: CASSVGTSGNDEQFF. The CDR3 nucleotides are TGTGCCAGCAGCGTAGGGACTAGCGGGAACGATGAGCAGTTCTTC.

With regard to this clone: This sample also contains other DNA sequences that code for the same CDR3. The V and J genes are TRBV9 and TRBJ2-1, with 7 bases lining up with TRBD2. Germline CDR1 SGDLS, CDR2 YYNGEE. The V segment lost 3 bases and the J segment 0 bases; nucleotides outside the gene matches: 3. The CDR3 covers 15 residues. The CDR3 region is CASSEGGSSYNEQFF. In DNA form, the CDR3 reads TGTGCCAGCAGCGAGGGAGGGAGCTCCTACAATGAGCAGTTCTTC.